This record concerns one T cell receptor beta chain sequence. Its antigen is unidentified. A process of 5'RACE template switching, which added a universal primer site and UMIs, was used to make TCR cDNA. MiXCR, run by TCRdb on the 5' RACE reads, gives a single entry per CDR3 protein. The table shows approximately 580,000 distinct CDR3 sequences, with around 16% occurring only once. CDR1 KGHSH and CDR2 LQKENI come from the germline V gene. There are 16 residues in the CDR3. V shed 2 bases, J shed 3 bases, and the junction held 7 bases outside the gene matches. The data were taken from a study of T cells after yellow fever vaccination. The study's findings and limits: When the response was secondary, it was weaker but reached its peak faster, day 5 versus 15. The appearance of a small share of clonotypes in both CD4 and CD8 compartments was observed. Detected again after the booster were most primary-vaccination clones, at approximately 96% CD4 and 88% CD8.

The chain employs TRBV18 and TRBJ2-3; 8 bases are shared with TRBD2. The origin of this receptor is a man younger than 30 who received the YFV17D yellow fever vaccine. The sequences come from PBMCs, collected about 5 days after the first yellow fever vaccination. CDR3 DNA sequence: TGTGCCAGCTCACCATTTCAGCGGGGGACAACAGATACGCAGTATTTT. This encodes CASSPFQRGTTDTQYF.